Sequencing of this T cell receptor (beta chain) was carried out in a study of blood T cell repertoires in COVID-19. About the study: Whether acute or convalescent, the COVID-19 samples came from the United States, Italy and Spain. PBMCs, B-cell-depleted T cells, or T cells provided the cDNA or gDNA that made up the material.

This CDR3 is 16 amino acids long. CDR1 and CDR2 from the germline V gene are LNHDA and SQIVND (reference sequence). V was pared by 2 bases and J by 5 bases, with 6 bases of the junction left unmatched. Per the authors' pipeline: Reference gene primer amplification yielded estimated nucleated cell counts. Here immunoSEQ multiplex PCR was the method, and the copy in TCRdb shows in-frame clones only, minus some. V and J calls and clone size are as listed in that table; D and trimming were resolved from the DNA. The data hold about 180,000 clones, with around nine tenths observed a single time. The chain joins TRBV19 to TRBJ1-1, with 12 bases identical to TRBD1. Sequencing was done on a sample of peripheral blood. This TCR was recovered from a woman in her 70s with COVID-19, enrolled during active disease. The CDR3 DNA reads TGTGCCAGTAGTATAAGGGGACAGGGGGCGGTTACTGAAGCTTTCTTT. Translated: CASSIRGQGAVTEAFF.